What follows are 28 T cell receptor beta chains derived from one specimen sequenced in a study of blood T cell repertoires in COVID-19. Sequencing used immunoSEQ multiplex PCR; TCRdb keeps in-frame clones, though not all of them. This table has 53,000 or so clones, around 84% appearing once. The sample consisted of peripheral blood. The receptors shown here come from a man between 65 and 80 years old with active COVID-19.

This sequence joins TRBV24-1 and TRBJ1-4; D gene uncertain. The CDR3 length is 15 residues. Trimming pared 3 bases from V and 8 bases from J, leaving 15 bases between. The germline V gene encodes CDR1 KGHDR and CDR2 SFDVKD. The CDR3 DNA follows: TGTGCCACCAGTGATCCGGGATCCCCGGGAGAAAAACTGTTTTTT. Protein sequence: CATSDPGSPGEKLFF.

The genes are TRBV11-3 and TRBJ2-1; unclear D gene. V was shortened by 1 base and J by 8 bases, with 9 bases between the two germline ends. This CDR3 has 13 amino acids. Germline V gives CDR1 SGHNT, CDR2 YENEEA. CDR3 region: CASSLGQLDEQFF. CDR3 nucleotide sequence: TGTGCCAGCAGCTTAGGGCAGTTGGATGAGCAGTTCTTC.

The chain couples TRBV4-3 to TRBJ1-2, with 8 bases fitting TRBD1. CDR3 length: 16 residues. V lost 0 bases and J lost 8; bases outside the gene matches: 11. The germline V gene has CDR1 LGHNA and CDR2 YSLEER. CDR3 in amino acids: CASSQEGRGRSGGYTF. CDR3 in DNA: TGCGCCAGCAGCCAAGAGGGCAGGGGGCGCTCGGGAGGCTACACCTTC.

The genes are TRBV18 and TRBJ1-4; TRBD1 might be the D (5 bases). CDR3 length: 19 residues. Germline V gives CDR1 KGHSH, CDR2 LQKENI. V was clipped by 6 bases and J by 0 bases, with 23 bases between them. CDR3 residues: CASSFTRQQRGATNEKLFF. Here the CDR3 DNA reads TGTGCCAGCTCCTTTACCCGACAGCAACGCGGTGCAACTAATGAAAAACTGTTTTTT.

V usage is TRBV19 and J usage is TRBJ2-5, with TRBD2 identical over 12 bases. Germline V gene sequence: CDR1 LNHDA, CDR2 SQIVND (reference sequence). This CDR3 spans 19 amino acids. V was pared by 3 bases and J by 4 bases, with 15 bases of the junction left unmatched. In DNA form, the CDR3 reads TGTGCCAGTAGTATCCTTAGAGGAACTAGCGGGGGGAAAGGAGAGACCCAGTACTTC. Amino acids: CASSILRGTSGGKGETQYF.

The CDR3 bases are TGTGCCAGCAGCGGTAGCGGGGGGCTCACAGATACGCAGTATTTT. This gives the protein CASSGSGGLTDTQYF. This chain connects TRBV11-2 to TRBJ2-3; TRBD2 aligns across 10 bases. The CDR3 is 15 residues long. J lost 2 bases, V lost 5 bases, and 4 bases had no gene match. CDR1 and CDR2 from the germline V gene are SGHAT and FQNNGV.

The chain is built from TRBV6-2 or TRBV6-3 and TRBJ1-2; TRBD1 agrees at 7 bases. Per germline, CDR1 MNHEY and CDR2 SVGEGT. The CDR3 has 14 amino acids. V was pared by 2 bases and J by 0 bases, with 0 bases of the junction left unmatched. CDR3 in DNA: TGTGCCAGCAGTTACGGGACAGCTAACTATGGCTACACCTTC. Amino acid sequence: CASSYGTANYGYTF.

This chain uses TRBV7-6 with TRBJ2-7; 13 positions agree with TRBD2. Unmatched junction bases numbered 16, after V lost 5 bases and J lost 3 bases. Germline CDR1 is SGHVS and CDR2 is FNYEAQ. The CDR3 totals 19 residues. Here the CDR3 DNA reads TGTGCCAGCAGCCCACGGACTAGCGGGGGCTCTGACACCATCTACGAGCAGTACTTC. Translating it yields CASSPRTSGGSDTIYEQYF.

The J gene is TRBJ2-6, the V gene TRBV7-6; D may be TRBD1 (5 bases). Germline V gene sequence: CDR1 SGHVS, CDR2 FNYEAQ. The CDR3 has 16 amino acids. V was clipped by 1 base and J by 1 base, with 8 bases between them. In DNA, the CDR3 is TGTGCCAGCAGCTTAGGACAGTCATCTGGGGCCAACGTCCTGACTTTC. It yields the protein CASSLGQSSGANVLTF. The full variable domain, with the rest looked up from reference TRBV7-6 and TRBJ2-6, is GAGVSQSPRYKVTKRGQDVALRCDPISGHVSLYWYRQALGQGPEFLTYFNYEAQQDKSGLPNDRFSAERPEGSISTLTIQRTEQRDSAMYRCASSLGQSSGANVLTFGAGSRLTVL.

The chain is built from TRBV7-9 and TRBJ1-1; tentative D call: TRBD1 (6 bases). The V and J ends lost 4 bases and 3 bases respectively, with 15 bases between them. Germline CDR1 SEHNR, CDR2 FQNEAQ (reference sequence). The CDR3 runs 15 residues. DNA of the CDR3: TGTGCCAGCAGCTCCCCACGGACAGCGTACACTGAAGCTTTCTTT. Encoded protein: CASSSPRTAYTEAFF. The variable domain in full, completed from reference TRBV7-9 and TRBJ1-1, reads DTGVSQNPRHKITKRGQNVTFRCDPISEHNRLYWYRQTLGQGPEFLTYFQNEAQLEKSRLLSDRFSAERPKGSFSTLEIQRTEQGDSAMYLCASSSPRTAYTEAFFGQGTRLTVV.

The rearrangement uses TRBV30 and TRBJ1-3; 8 nucleotides agree with TRBD1. The J segment lost 0 bases and the V segment lost 3 bases, leaving 1 base of the junction unmatched. Germline loops: CDR1 GTSNPN, CDR2 SVGIG (reference sequence). The CDR3 consists of 14 residues. The CDR3 DNA sequence: TGTGCCTGGAGAACAGGGGGCTCTGGAAACACCATATATTTT. This sequence encodes CAWRTGGSGNTIYF.

The chain joins TRBV19 to TRBJ1-2; the D is unclear. V lost 5 bases and J lost 8, with 12 bases in between. CDR1 is LNHDA, CDR2 SQIVND, per germline (reference sequence). The CDR3 runs 12 residues. CDR3 residues: CASSPRSTGYTF. The CDR3 DNA follows: TGTGCCAGTAGTCCCCGCAGTACGGGCTACACCTTC. The full variable domain, with the rest looked up from reference TRBV19 and TRBJ1-2, is DGGITQSPKYLFRKEGQNVTLSCEQNLNHDAMYWYRQDPGQGLRLIYYSQIVNDFQKGDIAEGYSVSREKKESFPLTVTSAQKNPTAFYLCASSPRSTGYTFGSGTRLTVV.

The chain is built from TRBV7-6 and TRBJ2-3, with 8 bases matching TRBD1. This CDR3 is 16 amino acids long. With 5 bases clipped from V and 1 base from J, the junction kept 8 bases outside the gene matches. Germline loops: CDR1 SGHVS, CDR2 FNYEAQ. In nucleotides, the CDR3 is TGTGCCAGCAGCATCACCTCGGGACAGGGCACAGATACGCAGTATTTT. Protein product: CASSITSGQGTDTQYF.

The chain recombines TRBV11-3 with TRBJ2-1, with a possible D match to TRBD2 (6 bases). With 3 bases removed from V and 1 base from J, the gap between germline ends came to 10 bases. The CDR3 extends over 15 amino acids. Germline loops: CDR1 SGHNT, CDR2 YENEEA. The CDR3 here is CASSFRDLSYNEQFF. For the CDR3, the DNA is TGTGCCAGCAGCTTCCGGGACTTGTCCTACAATGAGCAGTTCTTC.

This clone was picked up a small number of times. The chain is built from TRBV6-2 or TRBV6-3 and TRBJ1-2; no definite D call. Germline V gene sequence: CDR1 MNHEY, CDR2 SVGEGT. This CDR3 spans 14 amino acids. Trimming left V 4 bases short and J 8 bases short, with 17 bases between. The CDR3 spells CASSSLLGRRGYTF. Written as DNA, the CDR3 is TGTGCCAGCAGTTCTCTACTCGGGAGGCGAGGCTACACCTTC.

This clone is termed medium-sized (0.01 to 0.1%). This chain joins TRBV5-5 and TRBJ1-3; no firm D call. The CDR3 is made up of 13 amino acids. Trimming took off 0 bases at V and 4 bases at J, with 5 bases between the two ends. CDR1 is SGHKS and CDR2 is YYEKEE in the germline V gene (reference sequence). The CDR3 spells CASSLAGGNTIYF. DNA of the CDR3: TGTGCCAGCAGCTTGGCCGGGGGAAACACCATATATTTT.

The chain links TRBV5-4 to TRBJ2-2, with 7 bases identical to TRBD2. With V trimmed by 1 base and J by 0 bases, 3 bases remained unmatched. The CDR3 is made up of 16 amino acids. Germline V lookup: CDR1 SGHNT, CDR2 YYREEE (reference sequence). The CDR3 here is CASSLIGGSNTGELFF. Written as DNA, the CDR3 is TGTGCCAGCAGCTTGATCGGGGGGTCGAACACCGGGGAGCTGTTTTTT.

This rearrangement joins TRBV7-2 to TRBJ1-5; the match to TRBD1 covers 8 bases. Germline assignment: CDR1 SGHTA and CDR2 FQGNSA. With V trimmed by 1 base and J by 5 bases, 4 bases remained unmatched. The CDR3 has 15 residues. CDR3 amino acids: CASSLVGTGYQPQHF. In DNA, the CDR3 is TGTGCCAGCAGCTTAGTGGGGACAGGATATCAGCCCCAGCATTTT.

The rearrangement links TRBV18 to TRBJ2-2, with 9 bases matching TRBD1. V lost 4 bases, J lost 1 base, and 4 bases stayed unmatched. Germline CDR1 and CDR2: KGHSH and LQKENI. The CDR3 loop spans 16 amino acids. The CDR3 here is CASSQPGQGNTGELFF. CDR3 DNA sequence: TGTGCCAGCTCACAACCGGGACAGGGGAACACCGGGGAGCTGTTTTTT.

The chain carries TRBV6-2 or TRBV6-3 and TRBJ2-5; maybe TRBD1 (5 bases). The germline V and J ends were trimmed by 2 bases and 2 bases, with 15 bases remaining between them. CDR1 is MNHEY, CDR2 SVGEGT, per germline. This CDR3 comprises 16 residues. In nucleotides, the CDR3 is TGTGCCAGCAGTTACGGGGCAGGCCCCTCGCAAGAGACCCAGTACTTC. The encoded protein is CASSYGAGPSQETQYF.

The chain uses TRBV6-2 or TRBV6-3 and TRBJ1-1; perhaps TRBD1 as D (6 bases). This CDR3 region has 16 residues. Trimming removed 3 bases at V and 3 bases at J, with 17 bases between. Germline assignment: CDR1 MNHEY and CDR2 SVGEGT. The CDR3 DNA reads as TGTGCCAGCAGTTATTCTCCGGGGCAGGGGTACACTGAAGCTTTCTTT. Its protein is CASSYSPGQGYTEAFF.

This clone was seen a handful of times. This chain joins TRBV12-3 or TRBV12-4 and TRBJ2-1, with TRBD1 matching over 7 bases. V shed 6 bases and J 7 bases; nucleotides not matched to a gene: 6. The CDR3 length is 13 residues. The CDR3 nucleotides are TGTGCCAGCAGGAGACAGGGTGGTAATGAGCAGTTCTTC. Amino acids: CASRRQGGNEQFF.

The chain carries TRBV5-8 and TRBJ1-4; possibly TRBD1 for D (5 bases). V was shortened by 4 bases and J by 0 bases, with 13 bases between the two germline ends. CDR1 is SGHTS, CDR2 YDEGEE, per germline. The CDR3 is 16 residues long. CDR3 region: CASSQSGLSTNEKLFF. In nucleotides, the CDR3 is TGTGCCAGCAGCCAATCAGGGCTCTCAACTAATGAAAAACTGTTTTTT.

The V gene is TRBV7-2, the J gene TRBJ1-5, with unresolved D. Trimming pared 0 bases from V and 0 bases from J, leaving 9 bases between. Per germline, CDR1 SGHTA and CDR2 FQGNSA. This CDR3 spans 16 amino acids. The CDR3 sequence is CASSLAPTGSNQPQHF. The CDR3 DNA sequence: TGTGCCAGCAGCTTAGCCCCTACTGGTAGCAATCAGCCCCAGCATTTT.

The chain employs TRBV6-5 and TRBJ2-7; TRBD2 agrees at 9 bases. CDR3 size: 13 residues. With 9 bases clipped from V and 12 bases from J, the junction kept 15 bases outside the gene matches. Germline V CDR1 and CDR2: MNHEY, SVGAGI. The CDR3 loop reads CASTTGTSRPPYF. For the CDR3, the DNA is TGTGCCAGTACCACCGGGACTAGCCGCCCGCCGTACTTC.

The chain recombines TRBV7-9 with TRBJ2-7; D perhaps matches TRBD2 (5 bases). This CDR3 is 12 amino acids long. Per germline, CDR1 SEHNR and CDR2 FQNEAQ (reference sequence). V lost 2 bases and J lost 5, with 7 bases in between. The CDR3 loop reads CASSLYGDEQYF. In DNA form, the CDR3 reads TGTGCCAGCAGCTTATACGGGGACGAGCAGTACTTC. The full variable domain, in which reference TRBV7-9 and TRBJ2-7 provide the parts outside the CDR3, is DTGVSQNPRHKITKRGQNVTFRCDPISEHNRLYWYRQTLGQGPEFLTYFQNEAQLEKSRLLSDRFSAERPKGSFSTLEIQRTEQGDSAMYLCASSLYGDEQYFGPGTRLTVT.

The chain uses TRBV7-2 and TRBJ1-2, with 8 bases identical to TRBD1. The CDR3 is 16 residues long. Trimming at V came to 6 bases and at J to 7 bases, leaving 16 bases not matched to a gene. Germline V lookup: CDR1 SGHTA, CDR2 FQGNSA. The CDR3 sequence: CASSLNRDRPTGGYTF. The CDR3 DNA is TGTGCCAGCAGTTTAAACCGGGACAGGCCGACGGGTGGCTACACCTTC.

This sequence joins TRBV4-3 and TRBJ1-1; D uncertain. The CDR3 runs to 15 residues. Per the germline V gene, CDR1 is LGHNA and CDR2 is YSLEER. Trimming removed 1 base at V and 0 bases at J, with 9 bases between. The CDR3 loop is CASSQAQFMNTEAFF. The CDR3 DNA follows: TGCGCCAGCAGCCAAGCTCAGTTCATGAACACTGAAGCTTTCTTT.